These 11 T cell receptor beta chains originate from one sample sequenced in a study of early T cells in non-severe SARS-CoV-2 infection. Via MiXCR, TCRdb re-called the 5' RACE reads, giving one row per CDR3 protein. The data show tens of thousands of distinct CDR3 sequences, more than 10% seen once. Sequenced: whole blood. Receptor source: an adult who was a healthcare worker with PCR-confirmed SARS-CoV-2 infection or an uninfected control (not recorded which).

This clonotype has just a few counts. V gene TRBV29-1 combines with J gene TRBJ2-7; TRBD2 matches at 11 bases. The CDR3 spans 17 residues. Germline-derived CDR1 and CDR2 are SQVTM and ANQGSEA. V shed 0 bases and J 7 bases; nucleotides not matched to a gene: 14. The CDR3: CSVEDRNSGGVAMEQYF. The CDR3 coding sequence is TGCAGCGTTGAAGATCGTAATAGCGGGGGGGTGGCTATGGAGCAGTACTTC.

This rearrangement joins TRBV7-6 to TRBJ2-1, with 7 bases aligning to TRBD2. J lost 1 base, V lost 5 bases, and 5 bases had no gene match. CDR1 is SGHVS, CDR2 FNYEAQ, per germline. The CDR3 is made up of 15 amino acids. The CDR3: CASSLTAGSYNEQFF. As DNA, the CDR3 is TGTGCCAGCAGCCTGACAGCGGGATCCTACAATGAGCAGTTCTTC.

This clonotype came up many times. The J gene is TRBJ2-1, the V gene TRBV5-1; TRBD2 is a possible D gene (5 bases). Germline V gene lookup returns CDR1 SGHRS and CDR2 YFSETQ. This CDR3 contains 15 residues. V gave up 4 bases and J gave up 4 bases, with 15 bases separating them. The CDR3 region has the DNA TGCGCCAGCAGCGTTAGCGTTCCGGTTTACAATGAGCAGTTCTTC. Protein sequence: CASSVSVPVYNEQFF.

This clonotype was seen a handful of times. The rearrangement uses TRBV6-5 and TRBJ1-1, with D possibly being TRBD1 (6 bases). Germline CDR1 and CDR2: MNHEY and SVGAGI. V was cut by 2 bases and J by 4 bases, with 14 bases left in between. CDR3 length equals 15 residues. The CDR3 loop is CASSYEPGGGTEAFF. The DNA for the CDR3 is TGTGCCAGCAGTTACGAGCCGGGAGGGGGCACTGAAGCTTTCTTT.

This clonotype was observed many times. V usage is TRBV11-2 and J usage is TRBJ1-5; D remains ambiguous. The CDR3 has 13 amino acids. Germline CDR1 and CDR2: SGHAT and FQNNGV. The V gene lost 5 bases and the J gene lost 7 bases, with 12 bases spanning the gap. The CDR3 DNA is TGTGCCAGCAGCCCACAAAATGGGCAGCCCCAGCATTTT. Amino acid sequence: CASSPQNGQPQHF.

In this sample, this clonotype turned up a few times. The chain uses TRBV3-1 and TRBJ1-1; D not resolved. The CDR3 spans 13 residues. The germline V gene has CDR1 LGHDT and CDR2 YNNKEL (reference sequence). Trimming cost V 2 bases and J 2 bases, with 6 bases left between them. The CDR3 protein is CASSQSLNTEAFF. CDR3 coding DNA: TGTGCCAGCAGCCAATCACTTAACACTGAAGCTTTCTTT.

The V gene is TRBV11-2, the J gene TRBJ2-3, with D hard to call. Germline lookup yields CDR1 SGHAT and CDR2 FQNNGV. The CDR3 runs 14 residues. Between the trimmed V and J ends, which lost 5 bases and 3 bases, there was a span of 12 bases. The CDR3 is CASSPNSGTDTQYF. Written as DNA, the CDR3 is TGTGCCAGCAGCCCGAACTCAGGAACAGATACGCAGTATTTT.

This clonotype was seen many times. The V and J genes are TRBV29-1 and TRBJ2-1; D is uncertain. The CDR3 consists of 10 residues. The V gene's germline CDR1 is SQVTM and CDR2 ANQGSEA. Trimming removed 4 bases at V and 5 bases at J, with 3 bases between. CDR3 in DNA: TGCAGCGTTGCAGACAATGAGCAGTTCTTC. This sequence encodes CSVADNEQFF.

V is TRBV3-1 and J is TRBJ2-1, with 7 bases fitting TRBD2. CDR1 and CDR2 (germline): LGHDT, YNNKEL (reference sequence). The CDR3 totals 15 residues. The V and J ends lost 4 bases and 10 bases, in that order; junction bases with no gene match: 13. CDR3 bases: TGTGCCAGCAGCCCCCCAGGCGGGAGCGGAGGGGAGCAGTTCTTC. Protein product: CASSPPGGSGGEQFF.

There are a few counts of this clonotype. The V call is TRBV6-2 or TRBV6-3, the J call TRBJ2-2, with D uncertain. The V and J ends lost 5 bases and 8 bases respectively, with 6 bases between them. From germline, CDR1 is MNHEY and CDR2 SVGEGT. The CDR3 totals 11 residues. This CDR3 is CASSPQGELFF. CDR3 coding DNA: TGTGCCAGCAGTCCCCAAGGGGAGCTGTTTTTT.

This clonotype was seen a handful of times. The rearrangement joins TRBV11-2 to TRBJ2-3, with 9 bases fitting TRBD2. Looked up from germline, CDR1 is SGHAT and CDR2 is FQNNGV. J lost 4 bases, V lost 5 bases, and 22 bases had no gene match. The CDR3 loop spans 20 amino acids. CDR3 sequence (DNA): TGTGCCAGCAGCCCCGCTCTAGCGGGATGGGGGACGGGGTTCGCAGATACGCAGTATTTT. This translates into CASSPALAGWGTGFADTQYF. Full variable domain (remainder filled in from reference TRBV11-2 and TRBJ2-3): EAGVAQSPRYKIIEKRQSVAFWCNPISGHATLYWYQQILGQGPKLLIQFQNNGVVDDSQLPKDRFSAERLKGVDSTLKIQPAKLEDSAVYLCASSPALAGWGTGFADTQYFGPGTRLTVL.